This T cell receptor (beta chain) appears in the sequencing data of a study of cytomegalovirus exposure and HLA in healthy donors. This clone was recorded only once. Researchers ran the PCR with 60 Vbeta and 13 Jbeta primers. The method was immunoSEQ multiplex PCR; TCRdb's version includes in-frame clones alone and lacks a portion of them. The sample yields about 57,000 clones, around 70% seen once. Sequencing used PBMCs. This clonotype was obtained from a woman aged 45 to 65 in good health and CMV-seronegative.

Here the CDR3 reads CASSPPRPGQGAFEQYF. In nucleotides, the CDR3 is TGTGCCAGCTCACCACCTCGGCCTGGGCAGGGGGCCTTCGAGCAGTACTTC. V usage is TRBV18 and J usage is TRBJ2-7; 8 bases are a match to TRBD1. Germline V gene lookup returns CDR1 KGHSH and CDR2 LQKENI. The CDR3 runs to 17 residues. The junction had 13 bases not matched to a gene; V was cut back by 0 bases and J by 6 bases.